What follows are 14 T cell receptor beta chains derived from one specimen sequenced in a study of cytomegalovirus exposure and HLA in healthy donors. The PCR employed 60 Vbeta primers together with 13 Jbeta primers. Assay: immunoSEQ multiplex PCR; the TCRdb copy retains only in-frame clones and omits some. This repertoire shows around 130,000 clones, more than 60% found once; its top ten account for 1.5%. The sample comprised PBMCs. The source is a young woman in good health and CMV-seronegative.

The chain links TRBV30 to TRBJ2-5, with a possible D match to TRBD2 (7 bases). There are 16 residues in the CDR3. V lost 3 bases and J lost 4, with 21 bases in between. Germline-derived CDR1 and CDR2 are GTSNPN and SVGIG (reference sequence). DNA for the CDR3: TGTGCCTGGAGCGTGAGGGGGAGGGCCGCCGGAGAGACCCAGTACTTC. Its translation: CAWSVRGRAAGETQYF.

The chain combines TRBV5-6 with TRBJ1-2; 7 bases are shared with TRBD1. The CDR3 is 14 residues long. Germline CDR1 SGHDT, CDR2 YYEEEE. V shed 1 base and J 4 bases; nucleotides not matched to a gene: 4. CDR3 protein: CASSLPEGAYGYTF. The CDR3 DNA follows: TGTGCCAGCAGCTTGCCTGAGGGGGCCTATGGCTACACCTTC.

The V and J genes are TRBV29-1 and TRBJ2-7, with D possibly being TRBD1 (5 bases). The CDR3 length is 12 residues. The ends were cut back, 4 bases at V and 3 bases at J, with 10 bases in the middle. The germline gives CDR1 SQVTM, CDR2 ANQGSEA. DNA of the CDR3: TGCAGCGTTGTTAAGGGGAACTACGAGCAGTACTTC. This sequence encodes CSVVKGNYEQYF.

The V gene is TRBV5-4, the J gene TRBJ2-7, with D hard to call. Germline V lookup: CDR1 SGHNT, CDR2 YYREEE (reference sequence). The CDR3 covers 14 residues. Trimming pared 0 bases from V and 5 bases from J, leaving 12 bases between. The CDR3, as DNA: TGTGCCAGCAGCTTGGTGTACAGCAGCCACGAGCAGTACTTC. Its protein is CASSLVYSSHEQYF.

This clone was counted between two and nine times. This chain links TRBV30 with TRBJ1-5, with TRBD1 matching 11 bases. The CDR3 contains 16 residues. From germline, CDR1 is GTSNPN and CDR2 SVGIG (reference sequence). V lost 0 bases to trimming and J lost 3 bases; unmatched junction nucleotides: 4. The CDR3 sequence is CAWSVRGQGDNQPQHF. In DNA, the CDR3 is TGTGCCTGGAGTGTACGGGGACAGGGGGACAATCAGCCCCAGCATTTT.

The chain carries TRBV11-3 and TRBJ2-2, with 8 positions matching TRBD2. Germline loops: CDR1 SGHNT, CDR2 YENEEA. The CDR3 covers 16 residues. Trimming removed 8 bases from V and 2 bases from J; junction bases left unmatched: 10. CDR3 sequence (DNA): TGTGCCAGCGGTTTAAGGATAGCGGGAAACACCGGGGAGCTGTTTTTT. Protein: CASGLRIAGNTGELFF. The entire variable domain, with the rest obtained from reference TRBV11-3 and TRBJ2-2, is as follows: EAGVVQSPRYKIIEKKQPVAFWCNPISGHNTLYWYLQNLGQGPELLIRYENEEAVDDSQLPKDRFSAERLKGVDSTLKIQPAELGDSAVYLCASGLRIAGNTGELFFGEGSRLTVL.

This clone turned up a few times. The chain uses TRBV19 and TRBJ2-1; D ambiguous. Deletions cut 3 bases from V and 2 bases from J, with 11 bases between. The CDR3 runs to 15 residues. Germline values: CDR1 LNHDA, CDR2 SQIVND (reference sequence). The CDR3 sequence: CASSIDSEAYNEQFF. CDR3 DNA: TGTGCCAGTAGTATCGACTCGGAAGCCTACAATGAGCAGTTCTTC.

The J gene is TRBJ2-7, the V gene TRBV4-2, with TRBD2 matching over 10 bases. The CDR3 is 13 residues long. Germline V gene sequence: CDR1 LGHNA, CDR2 YNFKEQ. The trim removed 1 base at V and 7 bases at J, leaving 1 base unmatched. The CDR3 DNA sequence: TGTGCCAGCAGCCAAGCACTAGCGGGGGAGCAGTACTTC. Its translation is CASSQALAGEQYF.

This rearrangement joins TRBV6-6 to TRBJ1-1; D is undetermined. V dropped 8 bases and J dropped 2 bases, with 9 bases sitting between them. The germline V gene has CDR1 MNHNY and CDR2 SVGAGI (reference sequence). The CDR3 spans 12 residues. This CDR3 reads CASQNGNTEAFF. CDR3 nucleotide sequence: TGTGCCAGCCAAAACGGTAACACTGAAGCTTTCTTT.

The CDR3 region has the DNA TGTGCCAGCAGCTTAGGACTAGCTGTTGACGAGCAGTACTTC. This codes for CASSLGLAVDEQYF. This chain joins TRBV7-9 and TRBJ2-7; 7 bases map to TRBD2. Trimming took 1 base from V and 5 from J; bases not matched to a gene: 5. Looked up from germline, CDR1 is SEHNR and CDR2 is FQNEAQ (reference sequence). This CDR3 is 14 amino acids long.

This sequence joins TRBV7-2 and TRBJ2-1; 7 nucleotides match TRBD2. Germline assignment: CDR1 SGHTA and CDR2 FQGNSA. The CDR3 runs 15 residues. V lost 2 bases, J lost 6 bases, and 7 bases stayed unmatched. CDR3 sequence reads: CASSLSGGAVNEQFF. The CDR3 coding sequence is TGTGCCAGCAGCTTATCGGGAGGCGCAGTCAATGAGCAGTTCTTC.

The genes are TRBV4-1 and TRBJ1-2; 9 bases align to TRBD1. The CDR3 consists of 15 residues. CDR1 MGHRA and CDR2 YSYEKL come from the germline V gene. Losses at the gene ends were 0 bases for V and 4 bases for J; bases not matched to a gene: 3. This CDR3 is CASSQETGGSYGYTF. CDR3 bases: TGCGCCAGCAGCCAAGAGACAGGGGGTAGCTATGGCTACACCTTC.

V and J are TRBV2 and TRBJ1-2; D not resolved. CDR3 size: 13 residues. Trimming pared 9 bases from V and 5 bases from J, leaving 16 bases between. Germline lookup yields CDR1 SNHLY and CDR2 FYNNEI. The CDR3 region has the DNA TGTGCCAGGCTATCCGGGATATCTTATGGCTACACCTTC. Protein: CARLSGISYGYTF.

The chain joins TRBV2 to TRBJ1-2, with D perhaps TRBD1 (5 bases). Trimming stripped 4 bases from V and 6 bases from J, with 12 bases between. Per the germline V gene, CDR1 is SNHLY and CDR2 is FYNNEI. The CDR3 totals 13 residues. The CDR3 DNA reads TGTGCCAGCAGTGTGGAGGGGACGAATGGCTACACCTTC. Translation gives CASSVEGTNGYTF.